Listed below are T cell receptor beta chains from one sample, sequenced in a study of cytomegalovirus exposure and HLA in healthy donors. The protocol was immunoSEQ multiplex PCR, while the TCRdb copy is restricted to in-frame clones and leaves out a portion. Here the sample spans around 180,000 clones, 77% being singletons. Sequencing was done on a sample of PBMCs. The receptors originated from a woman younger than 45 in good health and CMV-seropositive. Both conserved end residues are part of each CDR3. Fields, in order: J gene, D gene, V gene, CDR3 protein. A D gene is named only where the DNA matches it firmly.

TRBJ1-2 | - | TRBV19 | CASSIDPSGYTF
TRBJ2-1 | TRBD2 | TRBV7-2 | CASSLRSYRAGENEQFF
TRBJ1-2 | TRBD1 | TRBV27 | CASSGGIGTGYGYTF
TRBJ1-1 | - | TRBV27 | CATQRGGGNTEAFF
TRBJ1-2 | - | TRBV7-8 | CASSSSRQWNNYGYTF
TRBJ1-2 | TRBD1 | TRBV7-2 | CASSRVISGTGLGYTF
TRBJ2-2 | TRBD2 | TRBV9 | CASSEIAGNTGELFF
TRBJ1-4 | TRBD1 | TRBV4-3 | CASSQDGTDNEKLFF
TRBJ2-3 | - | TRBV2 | CASSVSLGLATLGDTQYF
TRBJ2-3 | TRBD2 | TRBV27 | CASSGLAGGQRYF
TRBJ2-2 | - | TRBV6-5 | CASSYSSSGFTGELFF
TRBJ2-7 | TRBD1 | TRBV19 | CASSIGGGQGEHEQYF
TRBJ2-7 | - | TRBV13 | CASSLEVGGIQAYEQYF
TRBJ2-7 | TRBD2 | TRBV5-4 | CASSPSAGTTYEQYF
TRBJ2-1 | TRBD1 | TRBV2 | CASMGQASSYNEQFF
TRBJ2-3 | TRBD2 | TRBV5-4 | CASSRLAGTDTQYF
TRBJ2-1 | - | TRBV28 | CASSPPGAYNEQFF
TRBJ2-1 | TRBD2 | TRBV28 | CASRLGLSGSFYEQFF
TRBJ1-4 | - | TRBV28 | CASRPPGQGPPTNEKLFF
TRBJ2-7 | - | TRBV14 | CASSQVQTNTFYEQYF
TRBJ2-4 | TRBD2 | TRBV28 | CASSLSALAGRQNIQYF
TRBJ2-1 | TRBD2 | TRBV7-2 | CASSDVLAGYNEQFF
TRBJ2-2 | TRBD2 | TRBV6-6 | CASRPGTSPVGELFF
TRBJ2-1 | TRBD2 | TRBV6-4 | CASSGGRAGEQFF
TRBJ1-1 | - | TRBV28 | CASSYPGGMNTEAFF
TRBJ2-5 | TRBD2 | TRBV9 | CASSVASGRVETQYF
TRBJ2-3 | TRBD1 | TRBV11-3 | CASSSGQGINADTQYF
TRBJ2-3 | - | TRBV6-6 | CASSFGHTDTQYF
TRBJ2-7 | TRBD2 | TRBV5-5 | CASSLLSTSGSVEQYF
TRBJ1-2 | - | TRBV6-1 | CASSEYRVYGYTF
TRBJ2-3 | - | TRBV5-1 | CASSAVSLTDTQYF
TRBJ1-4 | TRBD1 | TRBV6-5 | CASSPGTGGRLFF
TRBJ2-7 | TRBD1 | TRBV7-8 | CASSPTGGLPPYEQYF
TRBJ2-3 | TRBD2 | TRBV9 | CASSPLSGSGADTQYF
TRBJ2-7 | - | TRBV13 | CASSLRAIVYF
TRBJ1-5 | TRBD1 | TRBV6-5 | CASSPGGGQPQHF
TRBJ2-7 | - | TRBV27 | CASSSDRSYEQYF
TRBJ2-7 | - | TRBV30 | CAWSRDGTYEQYF
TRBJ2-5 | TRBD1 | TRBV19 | CASSIRRQGGGETQYF
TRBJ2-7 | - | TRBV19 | CASSRTGGAYEQYF
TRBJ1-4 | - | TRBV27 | CASSTGRGPGEKLFF
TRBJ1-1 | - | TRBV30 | CACKPGTEAFF
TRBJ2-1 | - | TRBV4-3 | CASSSPGTSDAEQFF
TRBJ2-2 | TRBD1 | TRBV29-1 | CSVNRDRGPGELFF
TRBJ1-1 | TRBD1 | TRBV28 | CASSIQGATTEAFF
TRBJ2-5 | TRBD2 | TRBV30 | CAWRGAGGHETQYF
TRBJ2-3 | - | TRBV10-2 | CASRSSTDTQYF
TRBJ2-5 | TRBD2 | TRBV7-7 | CASSPGGLQETQYF
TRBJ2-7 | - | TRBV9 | CASSVGGGGYEQYF